This paragraph covers one T cell receptor beta chain sequence. J gave up 7 bases and V 2 bases, and 7 bases lay outside the gene matches. CDR3 length: 16 residues. Germline CDR1 reads MNHEY; CDR2 reads SVGAGI. The data were obtained in a study of blood T cell repertoires in COVID-19. Study context: Samples of COVID-19 (acute and convalescent) were obtained from the United States, Italy and Spain.

Sequencing used immunoSEQ multiplex PCR; TCRdb keeps in-frame clones, though not all of them. This sample has roughly 200,000 clones, with around 80% found just once. This rearrangement joins TRBV6-5 to TRBJ2-2, with 10 bases fitting TRBD2. The TCR comes from a man between 40 and 49 years old with active or convalescent COVID-19. Source material: peripheral blood. In DNA form, the CDR3 reads TGTGCCAGCAGTTACGGCCTAGCGGGAGAGGTCGGGGAGCTGTTTTTT. Protein sequence: CASSYGLAGEVGELFF.